This T cell receptor beta chain was captured in a study of T cells in Graves' hyperthyroidism and ophthalmopathy (dated by TCRdb to the late 2010s). For the study in its entirety: Peripheral blood was collected at initial diagnosis, before any treatment. To identify TCR V-J signatures that set the groups apart, the researchers used a discovery cohort of approximately 98 patients, made up of 40 to 45 with Graves' ophthalmopathy and around 58 with stable Graves' hyperthyroidism. After blood sampling, hyperthyroidism patients were treated with methimazole at a starting dose of 30 mg daily, and ophthalmopathy patients were treated with high-dose intravenous methylprednisolone. In addition, the study compared T-cell repertoires in thyroid tissue and in blood from about 6 Graves' hyperthyroidism patients. The 80 to 100 discovery patients were randomly divided into training and test sets at a 7:3 ratio. The paper reports TCR Vbeta CDR3 sequencing of about 140 peripheral blood samples: 40 to 45 ophthalmopathy, approximately 74 hyperthyroidism and around 17 progressor patients. Prospective prediction of ophthalmopathy was tested in an independent validation cohort of some 19 hyperthyroidism patients and 17 patients who later progressed to ophthalmopathy. Results and caveats for the whole study, not just this receptor: Blood samples also contained most of the expanded thyroid clonotypes (frequency above 0.001), which suggests that blood repertoires may reflect thyroid immune responses. Ophthalmopathy was separated from stable hyperthyroidism by a 13 V-J signature model, with about 86% sensitivity and 81% to 82% specificity obtained in cross-validation and 80%/75% obtained in testing. Sample size was not statistically predetermined, and investigators were not blinded to group allocation. In validation, the model predicted progression to ophthalmopathy with 55% to 71% sensitivity and roughly 72% specificity, a median of approximately 6.7 months before onset.

The TCR beta CDR3 regions were amplified from the RNA transcripts. For the first round of RT-PCR on the TCR CDR3, the HTBI primer set was used together with the Qiagen OneStep RT-PCR kit. A second multiplex PCR round built the libraries, followed by size selection and purification. The libraries were sequenced on an Illumina HiSeq2000 using paired-end 100 bp reads. Per the source publication's procedure: SOAPnuke was used to process the raw data, throwing out any read that contained adapters or uncalled bases, had a mean Phred below 15, or lacked an exact constant-primer or identifier match. COPE v1.2.5 was used to merge high-quality paired reads, and clonotypes were defined as unique nucleotide sequences. MiTCR v1.1 was used to align the clonotypes against IMGT TRBV, TRBD and TRBJ reference segments. The analysis was restricted to V-J combinations with a frequency above 0.0001, which together covered around 99% of the repertoires. The TCS score was defined as the ratio of F50 (clonal expansion) to E x V (chaos), calculated using BLOSUM62-based TCRdist between CDR3 peptides within each V-J. Welch's t-statistics and random forest reduced 514 V-J features to roughly 13, which were used in a naive Bayes classifier (R e1071). TCRdb cleaned the public reads at Q25 with fastp, built clones with MiXCR and kept in-frame beta chains. When rows share a CDR3 protein, they turn into one entry using the most common DNA and genes. TCRdb assigned the V and J calls; the authors' analysis was not used. This sample lists about 640,000 distinct CDR3 sequences; less than 25% were detected once. 34% of the sample is held by the ten biggest clonotypes.

Ophthalmopathy patients had moderately to severely active disease, Clinical Activity Score of at least 3, NOSPECS grade of at least 4, and duration under 3 months. The study excluded patients with uncontrolled infections, other autoimmune diseases, pregnancy or lactation. Diagnoses were established on the basis of clinical symptoms, serum thyroxine and TRAb, thyroid ultrasound, and orbital computed tomography. PBMCs were separated from roughly 10 ml of fresh peripheral blood using Ficoll-Paque density gradient centrifugation. Trizol reagent was used to extract total RNA, and RNA quality was then checked on an Agilent 2100 Bioanalyzer. Between the V and J ends, shortened by 7 bases and 5 bases respectively, the junction contains 18 bases. The cysteine opens and the phenylalanine closes a CDR3 of 14 amino acids. The sequence is cut down to CDR3 DNA, 42 bases in frame from base 1. This clonotype was recorded a few times. Its binding antigen is unknown. No much larger clone exists at a distance of one base, and base qualities are not known.

The sequence joins TRBV12-3 or TRBV12-4 to TRBJ2-7; the best D guess is TRBD2, with 5 bases matching. The sequenced material came from blood. The receptor's source is a man aged 25-40 years with Graves' ophthalmopathy. The CDR3: CASTWSGVGNEQYF. The sequence in DNA is TGTGCCAGCACTTGGTCCGGGGTCGGTAACGAGCAGTACTTC.